The 5 T cell receptor beta chains presented below share a single source sample, sequenced in a study of blood T cells in healthy people across ages. For the second PCR, which ran for about 6 to 11 cycles, a sample-barcoded 5' primer and a J-beta primer mix were used. TCRdb called the 5' RACE reads again in MiXCR, with one record for every CDR3 protein. The table has hundreds of thousands of distinct CDR3 sequences, around 50% seen once. The sequenced sample was blood. The receptors shown here come from an elderly woman in good health.

This clonotype was seen ten or more times. The chain has TRBV20-1 and TRBJ2-7, with a possible D match to TRBD2 (6 bases). Looked up from germline, CDR1 is DFQATT and CDR2 is SNEGSKA (reference sequence). The CDR3 contains 15 residues. V gave up 0 bases and J gave up 2 bases, with 14 bases separating them. The CDR3 loop is CSARDRGGRPYEQYF. CDR3 nucleotide sequence: TGCAGTGCTAGAGATCGGGGAGGCCGACCCTACGAGCAGTACTTC.

This clonotype came up many times. The chain employs TRBV7-2 and TRBJ1-5; D is uncertain. Germline loops: CDR1 SGHTA, CDR2 FQGNSA. Trimming left V 8 bases short and J 4 bases short, with 6 bases between. CDR3 length: 11 residues. CDR3 coding DNA: TGTGCCAGCGGGCCAAATCAGCCCCAGCATTTT. Protein: CASGPNQPQHF.

The chain carries TRBV29-1 and TRBJ2-3, with a possible D match to TRBD1 (7 bases). The CDR3 spans 12 residues. The germline V gene has CDR1 SQVTM and CDR2 ANQGSEA. Trimming removed 7 bases from V and 6 bases from J, with 14 bases in between. CDR3 amino acids: CSANQGGDTQYF. The CDR3 bases are TGCAGCGCGAATCAGGGGGGCGATACGCAGTATTTT.

The chain carries TRBV20-1 and TRBJ2-7, with D tentatively TRBD2 (5 bases). The V gene's germline CDR1 is DFQATT and CDR2 SNEGSKA (reference sequence). The CDR3 contains 15 residues. Trimming removed 6 bases at V and 3 bases at J, with 21 bases between. CDR3 in amino acids: CSASISAVSGYEQYF. CDR3 coding DNA: TGCAGTGCAAGCATTAGCGCGGTATCTGGCTACGAGCAGTACTTC.

This clonotype was counted a few times. The chain joins TRBV2 to TRBJ1-1; no firm D call. The V end was cut by 2 bases, the J end by 11 bases, with 9 bases between. Germline CDR1 is SNHLY and CDR2 is FYNNEI. The CDR3 loop spans 11 amino acids. Here the CDR3 reads CASSESGGAFF. CDR3 nucleotides: TGTGCCAGCAGTGAAAGTGGTGGGGCTTTCTTT.